The 22 T cell receptor beta chains in this list originate from one sample, sequenced in a study of CD8+ T cells in alopecia areata. Sequencing relied on a cDNA template that was reverse transcribed from extracted RNA. Clones were sequenced by immunoSEQ multiplex PCR, and TCRdb holds only the in-frame ones, with some missing. The sample has some 100,000 clones, about 54% seen once. Documented treatment: oral pan-JAK inhibitor, 5-10 mg twice daily. The input for sequencing was CD8+ T cells sorted from blood, taken at week 4, from a patient treated with tofacitinib. The receptors were sampled from a human donor with alopecia areata.

This clone came up once. V gene TRBV29-1 combines with J gene TRBJ2-2; D is perhaps TRBD1 (5 bases). The germline V gene has CDR1 SQVTM and CDR2 ANQGSEA. Trimming stripped 4 bases from V and 0 bases from J, with 6 bases between. This CDR3 spans 13 amino acids. The DNA for the CDR3 is TGCAGCGTTGGGACAACGAACACCGGGGAGCTGTTTTTT. It encodes CSVGTTNTGELFF.

V is TRBV7-8 and J is TRBJ2-5; a possible D gene is TRBD2 (5 bases). Deletions cut 1 base from V and 9 bases from J, with 6 bases between. The CDR3 contains 11 residues. Germline CDR1 SGHVS, CDR2 FQNEAQ. The CDR3 nucleotides are TGTGCCAGCAGCTTAGGGAGGTCCCAGTACTTC. Residues: CASSLGRSQYF.

The chain combines TRBV18 with TRBJ1-1; no firm D call. The CDR3 covers 14 residues. Per the germline V gene, CDR1 is KGHSH and CDR2 is LQKENI. Trimming stripped 0 bases from V and 1 base from J, with 6 bases between. This CDR3 reads CASSPPSQNTEAFF. CDR3 nucleotide sequence: TGTGCCAGCTCACCACCTTCCCAGAACACTGAAGCTTTCTTT.

This clone was recorded a few times. This sequence joins TRBV20-1 and TRBJ1-2; no clear D gene. Germline V gene lookup returns CDR1 DFQATT and CDR2 SNEGSKA (reference sequence). The ends were cut back, 4 bases at V and 5 bases at J, with 8 bases in the middle. The CDR3 length is 11 residues. The CDR3 reads CSAKSRYGYTF. The CDR3 bases are TGCAGTGCTAAGTCCCGATATGGCTACACCTTC.

The gene calls are TRBV29-1 and TRBJ2-1, with D possibly matching TRBD1 (5 bases). The CDR3 length is 12 residues. V dropped 7 bases and J dropped 10 bases, with 17 bases sitting between them. CDR1 is SQVTM and CDR2 is ANQGSEA in the germline V gene. DNA of the CDR3: TGCAGCGCTTCTCCTAGGGGAAGCGAGCAGTTCTTC. As protein: CSASPRGSEQFF.

This clone was found a few times. The CDR3 reads CSVDDRAFGYTF. The DNA for the CDR3 is TGCAGCGTAGATGACAGGGCTTTTGGCTACACCTTC. The rearrangement links TRBV29-1 to TRBJ1-2, with 7 bases lining up with TRBD1. With V trimmed by 6 bases and J by 7 bases, 8 bases remained unmatched. Per germline, CDR1 SQVTM and CDR2 ANQGSEA. The CDR3 length is 12 residues.

There are a few counts of this clone. The chain joins TRBV30 to TRBJ1-1, with 7 nucleotides matching TRBD1. The CDR3 runs 12 residues. V lost 2 bases, J lost 7 bases, and 4 bases stayed unmatched. The V gene's germline CDR1 is GTSNPN and CDR2 SVGIG (reference sequence). The CDR3 loop reads CAWSQGGYEAFF. CDR3 DNA: TGTGCCTGGAGTCAGGGGGGGTATGAAGCTTTCTTT.

The genes are TRBV2 and TRBJ2-3; possible D gene TRBD2, 6 bases. In germline, CDR1 is SNHLY, CDR2 FYNNEI. V lost 8 bases, J lost 6 bases, and 21 bases lay in between. CDR3 length equals 15 residues. DNA for the CDR3: TGTGCCAGCCGATTCCCGGGAGCCGGTGTGGATACGCAGTATTTT. Amino acids: CASRFPGAGVDTQYF.

This clone has only one observation. This chain connects TRBV29-1 to TRBJ2-2, with D maybe TRBD1 (5 bases). Trimming took off 3 bases at V and 5 bases at J, with 13 bases between the two ends. The CDR3 length is 14 residues. Per the germline V gene, CDR1 is SQVTM and CDR2 is ANQGSEA. CDR3 residues: CSVEQGVGTGELFF. The CDR3 DNA is TGCAGCGTTGAGCAGGGTGTCGGGACCGGGGAGCTGTTTTTT.

Only one count was recorded for this clone. J is TRBJ2-1 and V is TRBV12-5; D not resolved. From germline, CDR1 is LGHNT and CDR2 FRNRAP. Trimming stripped 3 bases from V and 9 bases from J, with 6 bases between. The CDR3 runs to 11 residues. The CDR3 reads CASGFVGEQFF. The CDR3 DNA sequence: TGTGCTAGTGGTTTTGTCGGTGAGCAGTTCTTC.

V usage is TRBV7-6 and J usage is TRBJ1-2; no reliable D call. Per germline, CDR1 SGHVS and CDR2 FNYEAQ. The V and J ends lost 5 bases and 8 bases respectively, with 15 bases between them. The CDR3 covers 13 residues. The CDR3 nucleotides read TGTGCCAGCAGCCCGAACCTTCCCTACGGCTACACCTTC. It encodes CASSPNLPYGYTF.

The chain is built from TRBV27 and TRBJ2-3; 7 bases match TRBD2. Trimming took 5 bases from V and 4 from J; bases not matched to a gene: 9. The CDR3 consists of 15 residues. Germline V gene lookup returns CDR1 MNHEY and CDR2 SMNVEV (reference sequence). The CDR3: CASSIWGGIADTQYF. CDR3 in DNA: TGTGCCAGCAGTATCTGGGGGGGGATCGCAGATACGCAGTATTTT.

This clone showed up just once. The chain has TRBV19 and TRBJ1-5; no clear D gene. There are 13 residues in the CDR3. V lost 6 bases, J lost 3 bases, and 9 bases lay in between. Germline-derived CDR1 and CDR2 are LNHDA and SQIVND (reference sequence). The CDR3 nucleotides are TGTGCCAGTAGGGGGATGGCCAATCAGCCCCAGCATTTT. Its translation is CASRGMANQPQHF.

This clone has a handful of counts. This chain connects TRBV29-1 to TRBJ2-3; D gene uncertain. The germline gives CDR1 SQVTM, CDR2 ANQGSEA. V lost 7 bases, J lost 10 bases, and 27 bases lay in between. There are 15 residues in the CDR3. The CDR3: CSAVSQYHLDLAQYF. The CDR3 region has the DNA TGCAGCGCCGTCTCTCAATACCACCTCGATTTAGCGCAGTATTTT.

The chain employs TRBV6-5 and TRBJ2-5, with TRBD1 as a possible D gene (7 bases). CDR3 length equals 15 residues. The V end was cut by 5 bases, the J end by 5 bases, with 18 bases between. Germline CDR1 reads MNHEY; CDR2 reads SVGAGI. The CDR3 reads CASSRPGGSSETQYF. Written as DNA, the CDR3 is TGTGCCAGCAGTCGTCCAGGGGGGAGTTCGGAGACCCAGTACTTC.

In its sample, this clone was seen a few times. This chain joins TRBV10-3 and TRBJ2-3; D is perhaps TRBD1 or TRBD2 (5 bases each). Germline CDR1 reads ENHRY; CDR2 reads SYGVKD. V was shortened by 9 bases and J by 1 base, with 17 bases between the two germline ends. This CDR3 comprises 15 residues. The CDR3 nucleotides read TGTGCCATTCTGCTTGGGGACCTCGGCACAGATACGCAGTATTTT. This codes for CAILLGDLGTDTQYF.

This chain joins TRBV7-8 and TRBJ1-2, with 8 bases identical to TRBD1. In germline, CDR1 is SGHVS, CDR2 FQNEAQ. V was clipped by 2 bases and J by 6 bases; unmatched bases: 8. The CDR3 contains 15 residues. Here the CDR3 reads CASSLISQGADGYTF. DNA for the CDR3: TGTGCCAGCAGCTTAATTTCCCAGGGGGCTGATGGCTACACCTTC.

V gene TRBV27 combines with J gene TRBJ1-5; no clear D gene. The germline gives CDR1 MNHEY, CDR2 SMNVEV (reference sequence). The V and J ends lost 3 bases and 4 bases respectively, with 7 bases between them. This CDR3 region has 13 residues. Written as DNA, the CDR3 is TGTGCCAGCAGTTTCGGGGAAAATCAGCCCCAGCATTTT. It specifies CASSFGENQPQHF.

The chain is built from TRBV7-9 and TRBJ2-7; 7 nucleotides line up with TRBD1. The CDR3 covers 13 residues. V lost 4 bases, J lost 5 bases, and 5 bases stayed unmatched. Looked up from germline, CDR1 is SEHNR and CDR2 is FQNEAQ (reference sequence). The CDR3 loop is CASSSRQGHEQYF. CDR3 in DNA: TGTGCCAGCAGCTCGAGACAGGGCCACGAGCAGTACTTC.

This chain connects TRBV7-9 to TRBJ2-3, with 9 bases matching TRBD1. The V segment lost 5 bases and the J segment 3 bases; nucleotides outside the gene matches: 6. This CDR3 has 15 amino acids. Per germline, CDR1 SEHNR and CDR2 FQNEAQ (reference sequence). The CDR3 region is CASSTTGGETDTQYF. Written as DNA, the CDR3 is TGTGCCAGCAGCACCACAGGGGGCGAAACAGATACGCAGTATTTT.

The chain combines TRBV29-1 with TRBJ1-6; TRBD1 might be the D (6 bases). The CDR3 totals 13 residues. Germline values: CDR1 SQVTM, CDR2 ANQGSEA. The V gene lost 7 bases and the J gene lost 10 bases, with 17 bases spanning the gap. CDR3 loop: CSARTAYDSPLHF. The CDR3 DNA follows: TGCAGCGCCCGGACAGCCTACGACTCACCCCTCCACTTT.

The gene calls are TRBV7-9 and TRBJ2-3; D perhaps matches TRBD1 (6 bases). Germline V CDR1 and CDR2: SEHNR, FQNEAQ (reference sequence). V was cut by 2 bases and J by 3 bases, with 6 bases left in between. CDR3 length: 13 residues. The CDR3 coding sequence is TGTGCCAGCAGCTTAACAGGGACAGATACGCAGTATTTT. It specifies CASSLTGTDTQYF.